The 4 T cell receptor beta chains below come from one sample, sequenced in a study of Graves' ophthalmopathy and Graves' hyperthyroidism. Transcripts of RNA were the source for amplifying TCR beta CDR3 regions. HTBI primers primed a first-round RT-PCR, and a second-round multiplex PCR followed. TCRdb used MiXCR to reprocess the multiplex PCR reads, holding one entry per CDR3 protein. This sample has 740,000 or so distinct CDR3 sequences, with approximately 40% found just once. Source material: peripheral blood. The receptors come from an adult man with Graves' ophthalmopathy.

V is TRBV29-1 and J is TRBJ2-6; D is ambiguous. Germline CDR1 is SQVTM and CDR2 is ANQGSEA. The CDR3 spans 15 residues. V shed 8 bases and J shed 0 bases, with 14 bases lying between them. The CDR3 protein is CSPTRRASGANVLTF. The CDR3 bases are TGCAGCCCCACCCGTAGGGCCTCTGGGGCCAACGTCCTGACTTTC.

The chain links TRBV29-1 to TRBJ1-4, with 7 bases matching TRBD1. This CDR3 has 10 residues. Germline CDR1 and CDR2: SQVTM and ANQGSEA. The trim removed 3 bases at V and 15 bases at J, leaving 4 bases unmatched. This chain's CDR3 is CSVDQGTVFF. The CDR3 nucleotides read TGCAGCGTTGATCAGGGGACAGTGTTTTTT.

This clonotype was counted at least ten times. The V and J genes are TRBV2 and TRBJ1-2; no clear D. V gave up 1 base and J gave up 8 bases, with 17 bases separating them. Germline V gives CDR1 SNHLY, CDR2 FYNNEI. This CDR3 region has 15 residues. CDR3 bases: TGTGCCAGCAGTGAAGATGGCCCCCCGGGTGACGGCTACACCTTC. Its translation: CASSEDGPPGDGYTF. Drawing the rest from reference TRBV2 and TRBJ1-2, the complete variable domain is EPEVTQTPSHQVTQMGQEVILRCVPISNHLYFYWYRQILGQKVEFLVSFYNNEISEKSEIFDDQFSVERPDGSNFTLKIRSTKLEDSAMYFCASSEDGPPGDGYTFGSGTRLTVV.

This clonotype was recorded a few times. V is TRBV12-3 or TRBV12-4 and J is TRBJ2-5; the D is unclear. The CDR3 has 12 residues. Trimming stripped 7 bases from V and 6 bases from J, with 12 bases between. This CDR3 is CASTINPQTQYF. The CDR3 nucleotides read TGTGCCAGCACCATAAATCCCCAGACCCAGTACTTC.